The next 21 T cell receptor beta chains were all read from a single sample in a study of human T cells and chemical hapten exposure. Time point: pre-sensitization, week 0. Specified treatment: therapeutic diphenylcyclopropenone sensitization with weekly scalp DPC. TCRdb re-called the RACE reads with MiXCR, one entry per CDR3 protein. Among about 120,000 distinct CDR3 sequences listed, roughly 13% were seen once. This sample comprised whole blood, obtained in connection with sensitization to the hapten diphenylcyclopropenone (DPC). Receptors originate from a woman under 30 with alopecia areata. Some clones in this sample may be carry-over from other donors' samples.

There are a few counts of this clonotype. The chain combines TRBV27 with TRBJ2-7; D unresolved. In germline, CDR1 is MNHEY, CDR2 SMNVEV (reference sequence). CDR3 length: 14 residues. Trimming cost V 10 bases and J 3 bases, with 19 bases left between them. DNA for the CDR3: TGTGCCACAAACCCGGCTGGGTTTGACTACGAGCAGTACTTC. It specifies CATNPAGFDYEQYF.

In nucleotides, the CDR3 is TGTGCCAGCAGCTTGGGCGGGACCCCAGACACCATATATTTT. Its translation is CASSLGGTPDTIYF. The chain is built from TRBV5-6 and TRBJ1-3; D is possibly TRBD1 (5 bases). Trimming removed 0 bases from V and 8 bases from J, with 12 bases in between. CDR1 is SGHDT and CDR2 is YYEEEE in the germline V gene. The length of the CDR3 is 14 residues.

This clonotype was counted ten times or more. V is TRBV5-1 and J is TRBJ2-3, with D perhaps TRBD1 (6 bases). Germline CDR1 reads SGHRS; CDR2 reads YFSETQ. The CDR3 loop spans 15 amino acids. The ends were cut back, 4 bases at V and 1 base at J, with 13 bases in the middle. The CDR3: CASSPGTYRTDTQYF. Here the CDR3 DNA reads TGCGCCAGCAGCCCCGGGACATACCGCACAGATACGCAGTATTTT. The complete variable domain, with remaining parts taken from reference TRBV5-1 and TRBJ2-3, reads KAGVTQTPRYLIKTRGQQVTLSCSPISGHRSVSWYQQTPGQGLQFLFEYFSETQRNKGNFPGRFSGRQFSNSRSEMNVSTLELGDSALYLCASSPGTYRTDTQYFGPGTRLTVL.

Ten or more counts support this clonotype. The chain couples TRBV6-2 or TRBV6-3 to TRBJ2-1, with D maybe TRBD1 (5 bases). V lost 3 bases and J lost 0, with 9 bases in between. The CDR3 is 15 residues long. In germline, CDR1 is MNHEY, CDR2 SVGEGT. CDR3 nucleotides: TGTGCCAGCAGTTATGGGGCAGGCTCCTACAATGAGCAGTTCTTC. This encodes CASSYGAGSYNEQFF.

This clonotype was detected many times. CDR3 protein: CASSLARTATYGYTF. The CDR3 nucleotides are TGTGCCAGCAGCTTAGCCAGGACAGCCACCTATGGCTACACCTTC. The rearrangement uses TRBV7-2 and TRBJ1-2; D perhaps matches TRBD1 (6 bases). The CDR3 has 15 amino acids. In germline, CDR1 is SGHTA, CDR2 FQGNSA. The V end was cut by 0 bases, the J end by 4 bases, with 12 bases between.

V is TRBV5-1 and J is TRBJ2-5; the match to TRBD2 covers 9 bases. The V gene end was trimmed by 0 bases and the J gene end by 2 bases; junction bases not matched to a gene: 2. The CDR3 runs 15 residues. Germline V lookup: CDR1 SGHRS, CDR2 YFSETQ. CDR3 sequence reads: CASSLVSGGQETQYF. The CDR3 DNA follows: TGCGCCAGCAGCTTGGTTAGCGGGGGACAAGAGACCCAGTACTTC.

The table lists this clonotype with a count of one. One junction end disagrees with the germline gene, perhaps due to a read error. V is TRBV4-3 and J is TRBJ2-1; 7 positions agree with TRBD1. Germline assignment: CDR1 LGHNA and CDR2 YSLEER. The CDR3 loop spans 16 amino acids. The CDR3 region is CASSEEPGQWHNEQFF. CDR3 DNA: TGCGCCAGCAGCGAAGAACCGGGACAGTGGCACAATGAGCAGTTCTTC.

This chain joins TRBV4-1 and TRBJ1-5; 7 bases line up with TRBD1. The CDR3 consists of 14 residues. J gave up 6 bases and V 2 bases, and 4 bases lay outside the gene matches. Germline CDR1 and CDR2: MGHRA and YSYEKL. The CDR3 reads CASSQFDRVQPQHF. The CDR3 DNA sequence: TGCGCCAGCAGCCAATTCGACAGGGTTCAGCCCCAGCATTTT.

This clonotype was seen many times. The V and J genes are TRBV7-2 and TRBJ2-3, with TRBD2 matching 7 bases. Germline CDR1 SGHTA, CDR2 FQGNSA. J lost 0 bases, V lost 4 bases, and 4 bases had no gene match. This CDR3 spans 15 amino acids. CDR3 in amino acids: CASSSLAVSTDTQYF. As DNA, the CDR3 is TGTGCCAGCAGCTCCCTAGCGGTTAGCACAGATACGCAGTATTTT.

This clonotype was seen ten or more times. The chain links TRBV20-1 to TRBJ1-6; possibly TRBD1 for D (6 bases). Per the germline V gene, CDR1 is DFQATT and CDR2 is SNEGSKA (reference sequence). The CDR3 is 16 amino acids. V lost 6 bases to trimming and J lost 6 bases, with 21 bases between them. CDR3 loop: CSASRFGGQLNSPLHF. In nucleotides, the CDR3 is TGCAGTGCCTCTAGATTTGGGGGGCAGCTTAATTCACCCCTCCACTTT.

This clonotype was recorded many times. The J gene is TRBJ2-1, the V gene TRBV4-2; 8 bases map to TRBD2. This CDR3 comprises 16 residues. The trim removed 0 bases at V and 4 bases at J, leaving 5 bases unmatched. CDR1 LGHNA and CDR2 YNFKEQ come from the germline V gene. The CDR3 DNA reads as TGTGCCAGCAGCCAAGAAGGCGGGGGGTTTTACAATGAGCAGTTCTTC. Its translation: CASSQEGGGFYNEQFF.

This clonotype has just a few counts. The gene calls are TRBV19 and TRBJ1-2, with TRBD1 matching over 8 bases. The CDR3 is made up of 14 amino acids. Germline trimming cut 10 bases from V and 4 bases from J; bases unmatched to any gene: 11. The V gene's germline CDR1 is LNHDA and CDR2 SQIVND (reference sequence). The CDR3 loop reads CATQDRVGAYGYTF. Here the CDR3 DNA reads TGTGCCACCCAGGACAGGGTAGGGGCCTATGGCTACACCTTC. The variable domain in full, with the rest retrieved from reference TRBV19 and TRBJ1-2, is DGGITQSPKYLFRKEGQNVTLSCEQNLNHDAMYWYRQDPGQGLRLIYYSQIVNDFQKGDIAEGYSVSREKKESFPLTVTSAQKNPTAFYLCATQDRVGAYGYTFGSGTRLTVV.

The chain couples TRBV28 to TRBJ2-7; TRBD1 aligns across 9 bases. Germline loops: CDR1 MDHEN, CDR2 SYDVKM. The V segment lost 6 bases and the J segment 1 base; nucleotides outside the gene matches: 10. This CDR3 spans 16 amino acids. The CDR3 sequence is CASRPRDRVRSYEQYF. As DNA, the CDR3 is TGTGCCAGCAGGCCCAGGGACAGGGTCAGGTCCTACGAGCAGTACTTC.

In its sample, this clonotype was seen a few times. The rearrangement joins TRBV11-1 to TRBJ2-2, with 13 bases that match TRBD2. CDR3 size: 16 residues. With 3 bases clipped from V and 3 bases from J, the junction kept 1 base outside the gene matches. Germline CDR1 is SGHAT and CDR2 is FQDESV (reference sequence). The CDR3 coding sequence is TGTGCCAGCAGCTTCACTAGCGGGGGGGACACCGGGGAGCTGTTTTTT. Protein: CASSFTSGGDTGELFF. The full variable domain, in which reference TRBV11-1 and TRBJ2-2 provide the parts outside the CDR3, is EAEVAQSPRYKITEKSQAVAFWCDPISGHATLYWYRQILGQGPELLVQFQDESVVDDSQLPKDRFSAERLKGVDSTLKIQPAELGDSAMYLCASSFTSGGDTGELFFGEGSRLTVL.

This clonotype has ten or more counts. The gene calls are TRBV11-2 and TRBJ2-5; 8 bases fit TRBD1. This CDR3 has 13 residues. Germline loops: CDR1 SGHAT, CDR2 FQNNGV. V shed 4 bases, J shed 4 bases, and the junction held 2 bases outside the gene matches. CDR3 coding DNA: TGTGCCAGCAGCTCTGACAGGGGAGAGACCCAGTACTTC. It translates to CASSSDRGETQYF.

This clonotype has ten or more counts. This chain connects TRBV7-9 to TRBJ1-1; perhaps TRBD1 as D (5 bases). The length of the CDR3 is 15 residues. The V end was cut by 1 base, the J end by 4 bases, with 13 bases between. From germline, CDR1 is SEHNR and CDR2 FQNEAQ (reference sequence). CDR3 sequence reads: CASSLGAGLGTEAFF. CDR3 nucleotides: TGTGCCAGCAGCTTAGGGGCAGGGTTGGGCACTGAAGCTTTCTTT. Full variable domain (remainder filled in from reference TRBV7-9 and TRBJ1-1): DTGVSQNPRHKITKRGQNVTFRCDPISEHNRLYWYRQTLGQGPEFLTYFQNEAQLEKSRLLSDRFSAERPKGSFSTLEIQRTEQGDSAMYLCASSLGAGLGTEAFFGQGTRLTVV.

Many counts were recorded for this clonotype. This chain uses TRBV7-2 with TRBJ2-5, with TRBD2 matching over 7 bases. CDR1 SGHTA and CDR2 FQGNSA come from the germline V gene. V trimming: 0 bases; J trimming: 0 bases; junction bases outside the gene matches: 4. The CDR3 spans 16 residues. The CDR3 bases are TGTGCCAGCAGCTTAGCGCAGGGAGGGAACCAAGAGACCCAGTACTTC. As protein: CASSLAQGGNQETQYF.

This sequence joins TRBV20-1 and TRBJ1-3; unclear D gene. V dropped 7 bases and J dropped 2 bases, with 12 bases sitting between them. From germline, CDR1 is DFQATT and CDR2 SNEGSKA (reference sequence). This CDR3 is built from 13 residues. Here the CDR3 reads CSGGASPGNTIYF. The CDR3 nucleotides are TGCAGTGGAGGTGCATCACCTGGAAACACCATATATTTT.

V and J are TRBV18 and TRBJ2-3; TRBD2 matches 7 bases. Per germline, CDR1 KGHSH and CDR2 LQKENI. J was trimmed by 4 bases and V by 1 base; bases with no gene match: 11. The length of the CDR3 is 17 residues. CDR3 region: CASSPRSGVNKADTQYF. In DNA, the CDR3 is TGTGCCAGCTCACCACGAAGCGGGGTGAATAAGGCAGATACGCAGTATTTT.

The chain recombines TRBV27 with TRBJ1-6; D unclear. V was trimmed by 4 bases and J by 10 bases, leaving 14 bases between them. The CDR3 runs to 14 residues. Germline assignment: CDR1 MNHEY and CDR2 SMNVEV (reference sequence). In DNA, the CDR3 is TGTGCCAGCAGTTCTGGACTAGGGAGGTCACCCCTCCACTTT. Its protein is CASSSGLGRSPLHF.

Many counts were recorded for this clonotype. The chain couples TRBV27 to TRBJ2-1; TRBD2 might be the D (6 bases). The germline V gene encodes CDR1 MNHEY and CDR2 SMNVEV (reference sequence). CDR3 length: 17 amino acids. V was cut by 7 bases and J by 0 bases, with 19 bases left in between. The DNA for the CDR3 is TGTGCCAGCACCCCAACAGCGGGTCTCACCTCCTACAATGAGCAGTTCTTC. This gives the protein CASTPTAGLTSYNEQFF.